This passage covers 13 T cell receptor beta chains from one sample sequenced in a study of cytomegalovirus exposure and HLA in healthy donors. PCR involved 60 Vbeta and 13 Jbeta primers. Assay used: immunoSEQ multiplex PCR; TCRdb lists only in-frame clones, some missing. The sample comprises 93,000 or so clones, around 66% of which are singletons, and around 3.3% rests with the top ten. The source material was PBMCs. The receptors were gathered from a woman between 50 and 59 years old in good health and CMV-seronegative.

This chain links TRBV11-2 with TRBJ2-3; the match to TRBD2 covers 8 bases. This CDR3 is 14 amino acids long. The V and J ends lost 7 bases and 7 bases, in that order; junction bases with no gene match: 10. Germline V CDR1 and CDR2: SGHAT, FQNNGV. CDR3 sequence: CASNLGLAGYTQYF. CDR3 sequence (DNA): TGTGCCAGCAACCTAGGACTAGCTGGATATACGCAGTATTTT.

The chain carries TRBV29-1 and TRBJ2-5, with no clear D. This CDR3 is built from 12 residues. The germline V gene has CDR1 SQVTM and CDR2 ANQGSEA. Trimming left V 4 bases short and J 0 bases short, with 6 bases between. DNA for the CDR3: TGCAGCGTTGGGCGGAACCAAGAGACCCAGTACTTC. Protein: CSVGRNQETQYF.

This clone was detected only a few times. J is TRBJ1-2 and V is TRBV5-6, with no clear D. The CDR3 length is 14 residues. The V end was cut by 2 bases, the J end by 13 bases, with 21 bases between. Germline CDR1 SGHDT, CDR2 YYEEEE. The CDR3 spells CASSLRTPTMEATF. The CDR3 DNA reads as TGTGCCAGCAGCTTACGGACCCCCACCATGGAGGCCACCTTC.

In this sample, this clone turned up a few times. The chain couples TRBV5-6 to TRBJ2-5; D is perhaps TRBD1 (5 bases). Germline CDR1 and CDR2: SGHDT and YYEEEE. The V gene lost 0 bases and the J gene lost 7 bases, with 10 bases spanning the gap. The CDR3 has 13 residues. The CDR3: CASSLDRQGTQYF. Here the CDR3 DNA reads TGTGCCAGCAGCTTGGATCGGCAGGGGACCCAGTACTTC.

This chain links TRBV5-4 with TRBJ1-2; 7 nucleotides agree with TRBD1. Germline V gives CDR1 SGHNT, CDR2 YYREEE (reference sequence). With V trimmed by 4 bases and J by 5 bases, 2 bases remained unmatched. This CDR3 comprises 12 residues. This CDR3 is CASSNRGYGYTF. The CDR3 DNA reads as TGTGCCAGCAGCAACAGGGGATATGGCTACACCTTC.

This chain joins TRBV7-8 and TRBJ1-3; a possible D gene is TRBD1 (5 bases). V was cut by 5 bases and J by 5 bases, with 19 bases left in between. Germline V gene lookup returns CDR1 SGHVS and CDR2 FQNEAQ. This CDR3 is 16 amino acids long. CDR3 in amino acids: CASSGGTFPRRNTIYF. DNA of the CDR3: TGTGCCAGCAGCGGCGGGACTTTTCCTAGGAGAAACACCATATATTTT.

This chain joins TRBV7-6 and TRBJ2-1; a weak D match, TRBD1 (6 bases). V lost 4 bases, J lost 12 bases, and 19 bases lay in between. Germline V gene lookup returns CDR1 SGHVS and CDR2 FNYEAQ. The CDR3 loop spans 14 amino acids. CDR3 sequence reads: CASSSYLTGRWQFF. The CDR3 coding sequence is TGTGCCAGCAGCTCCTACCTAACAGGGCGTTGGCAGTTCTTC.

V and J are TRBV7-2 and TRBJ2-5, with a weak D call TRBD1 (6 bases). V was clipped by 2 bases and J by 0 bases, with 13 bases between them. The germline V gene has CDR1 SGHTA and CDR2 FQGNSA. The CDR3 covers 16 residues. The CDR3 reads CASSLSFGQNQETQYF. The CDR3 DNA reads TGTGCCAGCAGCTTATCTTTCGGACAGAACCAAGAGACCCAGTACTTC.

The chain joins TRBV18 to TRBJ2-2; maybe TRBD2 (5 bases). Germline-derived CDR1 and CDR2 are KGHSH and LQKENI. V lost 0 bases to trimming and J lost 7 bases, with 12 bases between them. This CDR3 spans 15 amino acids. In DNA, the CDR3 is TGTGCCAGCTCACCACCGTCCGGGGTGAACGGGGAGCTGTTTTTT. The encoded protein is CASSPPSGVNGELFF.

The chain recombines TRBV15 with TRBJ2-2; D perhaps matches TRBD2 (6 bases). CDR3 length: 13 residues. V lost 8 bases and J 6 bases, leaving 13 bases between the germline ends. Looked up from germline, CDR1 is LNHNV and CDR2 is YYDKDF (reference sequence). The chain's CDR3 is CATASGVAGELFF. CDR3 nucleotide sequence: TGTGCCACCGCTTCGGGGGTGGCCGGGGAGCTGTTTTTT.

A few counts support this clone. The gene calls are TRBV7-6 and TRBJ2-6; 7 nucleotides line up with TRBD1. This CDR3 comprises 16 residues. The V and J ends lost 4 bases and 0 bases, in that order; junction bases with no gene match: 3. Germline CDR1 SGHVS, CDR2 FNYEAQ. The CDR3 DNA reads as TGTGCCAGCAGCTCGGGACAGCGCTCTGGGGCCAACGTCCTGACTTTC. It specifies CASSSGQRSGANVLTF. Full variable domain (remainder filled in from reference TRBV7-6 and TRBJ2-6): GAGVSQSPRYKVTKRGQDVALRCDPISGHVSLYWYRQALGQGPEFLTYFNYEAQQDKSGLPNDRFSAERPEGSISTLTIQRTEQRDSAMYRCASSSGQRSGANVLTFGAGSRLTVL.

V usage is TRBV11-3 and J usage is TRBJ2-7; 8 bases line up with TRBD1. This CDR3 spans 14 amino acids. Germline CDR1 and CDR2: SGHNT and YENEEA. J lost 7 bases, V lost 7 bases, and 12 bases had no gene match. In DNA, the CDR3 is TGTGCCAGCACCCCAGGGGGCGCCTTTTTAGAGCAGTACTTC. This sequence encodes CASTPGGAFLEQYF.

The chain carries TRBV10-2 and TRBJ2-2, with 7 bases fitting TRBD2. J lost 5 bases, V lost 5 bases, and 2 bases had no gene match. Per germline, CDR1 WSHSY and CDR2 SAAADI. The CDR3 covers 13 residues. The CDR3 nucleotides read TGCGCCAGCAGTCAACTAGCGACCGGGGAGCTGTTTTTT. It encodes CASSQLATGELFF.